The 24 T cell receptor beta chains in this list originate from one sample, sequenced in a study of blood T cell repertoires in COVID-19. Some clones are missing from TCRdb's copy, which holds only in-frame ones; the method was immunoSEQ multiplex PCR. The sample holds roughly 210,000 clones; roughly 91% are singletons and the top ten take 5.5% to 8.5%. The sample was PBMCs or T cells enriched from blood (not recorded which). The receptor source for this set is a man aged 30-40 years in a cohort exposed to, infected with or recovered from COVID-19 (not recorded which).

For the CDR3, the DNA is TGCGCCAGCACTTCTCGGCCTAGCGGGAACCAATACGAGCAGTACTTC. It encodes CASTSRPSGNQYEQYF. This chain connects TRBV23-1 to TRBJ2-7; 9 positions match TRBD2. TRBV23-1 is labeled an ORF, and its function is uncertain. J was trimmed by 4 bases and V by 7 bases; bases with no gene match: 14. This CDR3 is 16 amino acids long.

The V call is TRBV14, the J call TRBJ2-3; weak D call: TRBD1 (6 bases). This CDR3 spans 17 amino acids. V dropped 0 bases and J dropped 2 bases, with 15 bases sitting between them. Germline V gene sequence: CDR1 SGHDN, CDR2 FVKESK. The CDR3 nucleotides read TGTGCCAGCAGCCAAGAATGGACAGCCGATTACACAGATACGCAGTATTTT. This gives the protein CASSQEWTADYTDTQYF. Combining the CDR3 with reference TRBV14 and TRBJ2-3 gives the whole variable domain EAGVTQFPSHSVIEKGQTVTLRCDPISGHDNLYWYRRVMGKEIKFLLHFVKESKQDESGMPNNRFLAERTGGTYSTLKVQPAELEDSGVYFCASSQEWTADYTDTQYFGPGTRLTVL.

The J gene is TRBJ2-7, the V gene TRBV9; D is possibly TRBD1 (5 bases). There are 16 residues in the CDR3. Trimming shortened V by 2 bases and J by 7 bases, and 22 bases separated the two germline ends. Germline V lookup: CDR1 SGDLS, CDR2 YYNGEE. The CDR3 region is CASSVGIRTGSGEQYF. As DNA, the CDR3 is TGTGCCAGCAGCGTGGGCATAAGAACGGGTTCAGGGGAGCAGTACTTC. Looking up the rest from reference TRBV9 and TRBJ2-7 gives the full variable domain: DSGVTQTPKHLITATGQRVTLRCSPRSGDLSVYWYQQSLDQGLQFLIQYYNGEERAKGNILERFSAQQFPDLHSELNLSSLELGDSALYFCASSVGIRTGSGEQYFGPGTRLTVT.

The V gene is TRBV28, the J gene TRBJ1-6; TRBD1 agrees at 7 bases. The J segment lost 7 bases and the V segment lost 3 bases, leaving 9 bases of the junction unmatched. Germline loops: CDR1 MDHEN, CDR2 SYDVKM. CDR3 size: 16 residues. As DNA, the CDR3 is TGTGCCAGCAGTTTCCTCTTGACAGGGAAGAATTCACCCCTCCACTTT. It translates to CASSFLLTGKNSPLHF.

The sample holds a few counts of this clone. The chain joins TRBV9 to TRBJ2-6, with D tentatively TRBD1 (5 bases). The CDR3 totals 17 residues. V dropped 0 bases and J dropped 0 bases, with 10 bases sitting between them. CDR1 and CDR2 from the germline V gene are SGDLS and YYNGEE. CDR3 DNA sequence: TGTGCCAGCAGCGTAGAACAGGCGCACTCTGGGGCCAACGTCCTGACTTTC. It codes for CASSVEQAHSGANVLTF.

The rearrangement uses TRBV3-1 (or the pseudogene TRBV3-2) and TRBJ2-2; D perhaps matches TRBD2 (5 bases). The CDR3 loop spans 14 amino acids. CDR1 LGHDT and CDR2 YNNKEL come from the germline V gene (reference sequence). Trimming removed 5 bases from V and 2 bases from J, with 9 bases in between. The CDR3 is CASSSLENTGELFF. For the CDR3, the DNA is TGTGCCAGCAGCTCACTAGAAAACACCGGGGAGCTGTTTTTT.

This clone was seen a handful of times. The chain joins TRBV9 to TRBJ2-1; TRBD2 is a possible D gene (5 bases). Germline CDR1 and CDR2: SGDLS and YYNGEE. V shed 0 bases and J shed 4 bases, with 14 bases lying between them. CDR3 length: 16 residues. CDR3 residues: CASSVERSGEYNEQFF. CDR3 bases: TGTGCCAGCAGCGTAGAGAGGTCCGGGGAATACAATGAGCAGTTCTTC.

Written as DNA, the CDR3 is TGTGCCAGCAGCTTCATAGCGGCAGTGATCTTCGAAAAACTGTTTTTT. The encoded protein is CASSFIAAVIFEKLFF. The chain is built from TRBV5-5 and TRBJ1-4; D not resolved. The CDR3 has 16 residues. The V end was cut by 2 bases, the J end by 8 bases, with 19 bases between. Per the germline V gene, CDR1 is SGHKS and CDR2 is YYEKEE (reference sequence).

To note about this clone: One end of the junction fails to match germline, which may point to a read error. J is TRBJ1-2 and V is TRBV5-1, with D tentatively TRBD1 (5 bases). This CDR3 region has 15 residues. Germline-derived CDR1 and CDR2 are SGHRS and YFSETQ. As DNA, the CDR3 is TGCGCCCGCAGCTTGGGCGGGGGGGTGCAAAATGGCTACACCTTC. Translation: CARSLGGGVQNGYTF.

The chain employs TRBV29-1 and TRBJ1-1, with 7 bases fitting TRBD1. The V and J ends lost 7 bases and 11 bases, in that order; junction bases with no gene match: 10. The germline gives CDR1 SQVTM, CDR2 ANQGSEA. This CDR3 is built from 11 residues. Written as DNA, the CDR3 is TGCAGCGAAGCAAGACAGGGTTTGGCTTTCTTT. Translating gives CSEARQGLAFF.

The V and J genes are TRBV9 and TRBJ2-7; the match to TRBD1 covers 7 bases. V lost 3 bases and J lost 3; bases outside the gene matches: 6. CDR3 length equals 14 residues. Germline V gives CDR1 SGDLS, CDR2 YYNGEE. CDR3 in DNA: TGTGCCAGCAGCGCCTCGGGACAGAACTACGAGCAGTACTTC. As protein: CASSASGQNYEQYF.

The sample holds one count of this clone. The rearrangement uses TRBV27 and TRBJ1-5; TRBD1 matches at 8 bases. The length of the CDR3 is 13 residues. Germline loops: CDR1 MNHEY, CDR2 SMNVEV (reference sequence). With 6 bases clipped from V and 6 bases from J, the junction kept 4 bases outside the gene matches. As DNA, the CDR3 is TGTGCCAGCAGAGGACAGGGCGTTCAGCCCCAGCATTTT. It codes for CASRGQGVQPQHF.

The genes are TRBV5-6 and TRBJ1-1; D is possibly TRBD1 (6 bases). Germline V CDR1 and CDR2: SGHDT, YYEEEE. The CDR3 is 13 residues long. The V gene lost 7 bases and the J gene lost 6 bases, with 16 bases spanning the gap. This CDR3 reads CASQLLGAPEAFF. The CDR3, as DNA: TGTGCCAGCCAACTCTTGGGGGCTCCTGAAGCTTTCTTT.

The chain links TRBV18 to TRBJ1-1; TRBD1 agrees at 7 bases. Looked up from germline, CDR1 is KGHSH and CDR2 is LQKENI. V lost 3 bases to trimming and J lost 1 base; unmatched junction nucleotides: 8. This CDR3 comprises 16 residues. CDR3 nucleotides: TGTGCCAGCTCACCCAAAACGGGACAGACGAACACTGAAGCTTTCTTT. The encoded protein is CASSPKTGQTNTEAFF.

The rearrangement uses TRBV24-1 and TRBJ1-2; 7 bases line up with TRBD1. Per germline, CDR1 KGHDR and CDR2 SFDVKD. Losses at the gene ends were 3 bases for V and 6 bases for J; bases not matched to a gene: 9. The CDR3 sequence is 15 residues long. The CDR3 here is CATSDQDRVAHGYTF. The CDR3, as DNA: TGTGCCACCAGTGATCAAGACAGGGTCGCCCATGGCTACACCTTC.

The CDR3 is CASSEYRDNQPQHF. In nucleotides, the CDR3 is TGTGCCAGCAGTGAATACAGGGACAATCAGCCCCAGCATTTT. This rearrangement joins TRBV25-1 to TRBJ1-5; D is possibly TRBD1 (5 bases). Between the trimmed V and J ends, which lost 0 bases and 3 bases, there was a span of 6 bases. From germline, CDR1 is MGHDK and CDR2 SYGVNS. The CDR3 contains 14 residues.

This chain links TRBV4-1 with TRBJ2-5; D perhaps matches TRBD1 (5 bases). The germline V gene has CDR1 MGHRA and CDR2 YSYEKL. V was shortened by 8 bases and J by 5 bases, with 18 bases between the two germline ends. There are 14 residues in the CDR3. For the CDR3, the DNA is TGCGCCAGCCGTGCCAGGGTCGGCGTTGAGACCCAGTACTTC. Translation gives CASRARVGVETQYF.

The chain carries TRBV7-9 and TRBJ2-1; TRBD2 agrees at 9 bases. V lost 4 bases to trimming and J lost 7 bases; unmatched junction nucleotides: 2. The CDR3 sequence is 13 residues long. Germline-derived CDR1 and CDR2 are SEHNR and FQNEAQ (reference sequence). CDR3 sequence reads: CASSSGLANEQFF. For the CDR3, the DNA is TGTGCCAGCAGCTCCGGACTAGCGAATGAGCAGTTCTTC.

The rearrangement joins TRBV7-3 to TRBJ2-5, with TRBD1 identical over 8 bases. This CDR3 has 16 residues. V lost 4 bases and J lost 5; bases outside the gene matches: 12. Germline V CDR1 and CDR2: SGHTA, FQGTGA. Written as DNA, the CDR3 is TGTGCCAGCAGCTGGGGAGACAGGGGAGGTTTTGAGACCCAGTACTTC. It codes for CASSWGDRGGFETQYF.

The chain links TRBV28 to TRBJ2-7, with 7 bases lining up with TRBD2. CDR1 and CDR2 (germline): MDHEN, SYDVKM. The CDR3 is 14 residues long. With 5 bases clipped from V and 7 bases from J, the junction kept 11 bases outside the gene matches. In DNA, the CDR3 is TGTGCCAGCAGTCAAGAGCGGGGCCCAGTGGAGCAGTACTTC. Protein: CASSQERGPVEQYF.

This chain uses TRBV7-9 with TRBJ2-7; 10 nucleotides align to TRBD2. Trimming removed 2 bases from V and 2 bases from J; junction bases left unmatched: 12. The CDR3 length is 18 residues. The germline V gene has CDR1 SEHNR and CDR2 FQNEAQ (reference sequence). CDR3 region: CASSLTAGGLVRPYEQYF. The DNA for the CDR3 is TGTGCCAGCAGCTTAACAGCGGGAGGGCTAGTTAGACCCTACGAGCAGTACTTC.

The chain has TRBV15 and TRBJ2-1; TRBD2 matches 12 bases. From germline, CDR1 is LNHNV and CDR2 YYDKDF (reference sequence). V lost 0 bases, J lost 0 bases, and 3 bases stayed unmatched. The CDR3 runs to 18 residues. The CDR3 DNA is TGTGCCACCAGCAGAGACGAGGGACTAGCGGGCTCCTACAATGAGCAGTTCTTC. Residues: CATSRDEGLAGSYNEQFF.

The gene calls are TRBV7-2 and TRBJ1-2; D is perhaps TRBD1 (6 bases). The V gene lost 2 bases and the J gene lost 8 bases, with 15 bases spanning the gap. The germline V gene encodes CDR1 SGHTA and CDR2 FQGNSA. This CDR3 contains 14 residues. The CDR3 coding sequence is TGTGCCAGCAGCTTACCGGACAGACCCCCCGGCTACACCTTC. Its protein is CASSLPDRPPGYTF.

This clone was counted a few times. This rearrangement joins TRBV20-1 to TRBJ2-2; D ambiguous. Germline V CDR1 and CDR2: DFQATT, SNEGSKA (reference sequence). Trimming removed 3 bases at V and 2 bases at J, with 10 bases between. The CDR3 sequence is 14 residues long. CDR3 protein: CSASSRINTGELFF. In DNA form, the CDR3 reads TGCAGTGCTAGTAGCAGGATTAACACCGGGGAGCTGTTTTTT.